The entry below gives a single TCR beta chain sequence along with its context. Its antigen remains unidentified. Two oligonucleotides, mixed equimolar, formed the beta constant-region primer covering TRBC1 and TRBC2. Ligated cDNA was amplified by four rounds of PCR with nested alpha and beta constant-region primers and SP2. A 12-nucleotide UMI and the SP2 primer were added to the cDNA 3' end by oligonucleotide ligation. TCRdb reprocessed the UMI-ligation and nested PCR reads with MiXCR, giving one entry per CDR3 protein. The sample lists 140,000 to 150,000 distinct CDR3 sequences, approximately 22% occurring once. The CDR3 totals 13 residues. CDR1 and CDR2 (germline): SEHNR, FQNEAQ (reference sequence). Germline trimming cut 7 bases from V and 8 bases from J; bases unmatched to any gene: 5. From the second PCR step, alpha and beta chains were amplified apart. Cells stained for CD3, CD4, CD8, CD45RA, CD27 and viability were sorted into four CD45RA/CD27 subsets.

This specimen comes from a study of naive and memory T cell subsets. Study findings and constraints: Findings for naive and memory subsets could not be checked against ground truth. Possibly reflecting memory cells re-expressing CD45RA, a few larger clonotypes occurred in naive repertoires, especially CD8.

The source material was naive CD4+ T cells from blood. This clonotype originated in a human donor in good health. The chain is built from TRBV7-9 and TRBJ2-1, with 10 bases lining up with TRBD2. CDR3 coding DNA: TGTGCCAGCATAGCTAGCGGGAGCGATGAGCAGTTCTTC. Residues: CASIASGSDEQFF.